The 27 T cell receptor beta chains below all came from one sample that was sequenced in a study of identical twins. TCRdb reanalysed the 5' RACE reads using MiXCR and keeps one entry per CDR3 protein. Of some 440,000 distinct CDR3 sequences listed, roughly 24% are singletons. The sample was also reused in another study, on T cells expressing NK-cell markers.

Material: CD4+ T cells sorted from blood. The receptors come from a woman aged 18-30 years in good health.

The table lists this clonotype with a few counts. This chain uses TRBV9 with TRBJ1-2; D is perhaps TRBD1 (6 bases). V dropped 4 bases and J dropped 4 bases, with 14 bases sitting between them. This CDR3 comprises 14 residues. Germline CDR1 and CDR2: SGDLS and YYNGEE. This chain's CDR3 is CASSPRTGPYGYTF. CDR3 DNA sequence: TGTGCCAGCAGCCCCCGCACAGGGCCCTATGGCTACACCTTC.

This chain uses TRBV5-6 with TRBJ2-2, with D possibly TRBD2 on 5 matching bases. V was shortened by 4 bases and J by 7 bases, with 14 bases between the two germline ends. This CDR3 spans 14 amino acids. Germline V lookup: CDR1 SGHDT, CDR2 YYEEEE. For the CDR3, the DNA is TGTGCCAGCAGCCTAGCTTTCTGGAGCGGGGAGCTGTTTTTT. It is translated as CASSLAFWSGELFF.

The chain has TRBV20-1 and TRBJ2-7; TRBD2 matches at 7 bases. CDR1 and CDR2 (germline): DFQATT, SNEGSKA (reference sequence). The CDR3 spans 15 residues. The V gene end was trimmed by 0 bases and the J gene end by 3 bases; junction bases not matched to a gene: 8. Here the CDR3 reads CSARDLRASGYEQYF. The CDR3 nucleotides read TGCAGTGCTAGAGATCTGAGGGCTAGCGGCTACGAGCAGTACTTC.

This clonotype was observed at least ten times. V gene TRBV7-2 combines with J gene TRBJ2-1, with TRBD2 matching 8 bases. Unmatched junction bases numbered 2, after V lost 0 bases and J lost 4 bases. The CDR3 contains 15 residues. The germline CDR1 and CDR2 sequences are SGHTA and FQGNSA. CDR3 nucleotides: TGTGCCAGCAGCTTAGCCGGGAGGGAATACAATGAGCAGTTCTTC. This gives the protein CASSLAGREYNEQFF.

This chain uses TRBV20-1 with TRBJ2-1; D is possibly TRBD2 (6 bases). Germline V gene data show CDR1 as DFQATT and CDR2 as SNEGSKA (reference sequence). This CDR3 is built from 10 residues. The V end was cut by 5 bases, the J end by 8 bases, with 7 bases between. This CDR3 is CSAASDEQFF. DNA of the CDR3: TGCAGTGCTGCTAGCGATGAGCAGTTCTTC.

The chain recombines TRBV3-1 with TRBJ1-6, with D uncertain. Trimming shortened V by 1 base and J by 9 bases, and 10 bases separated the two germline ends. The CDR3 has 14 residues. The germline gives CDR1 LGHDT, CDR2 YNNKEL (reference sequence). CDR3 DNA sequence: TGTGCCAGCAGCCAAGGCGCCGTGGGTTCACCCCTCCACTTT. Translated, it gives CASSQGAVGSPLHF. Full variable domain (rest looked up from reference TRBV3-1 and TRBJ1-6): DTAVSQTPKYLVTQMGNDKSIKCEQNLGHDTMYWYKQDSKKFLKIMFSYNNKELIINETVPNRFSPKSPDKAHLNLHINSLELGDSAVYFCASSQGAVGSPLHFGNGTRLTVT.

J is TRBJ2-1 and V is TRBV12-3 or TRBV12-4; 14 nucleotides line up with TRBD2. V was clipped by 5 bases and J by 7 bases; unmatched bases: 4. The CDR3 extends over 15 amino acids. The CDR3 DNA follows: TGTGCCAGCAGTCACCGGACTAGCGGGGGGAATGAGCAGTTCTTC. The encoded protein is CASSHRTSGGNEQFF.

This clonotype was observed a handful of times. The chain uses TRBV5-5 and TRBJ2-1; 8 nucleotides agree with TRBD1. The V gene end was trimmed by 4 bases and the J gene end by 4 bases; junction bases not matched to a gene: 4. This CDR3 contains 14 residues. Germline CDR1 SGHKS, CDR2 YYEKEE (reference sequence). CDR3 protein: CASSTDRAYNEQFF. CDR3 DNA sequence: TGTGCCAGCAGCACGGACAGGGCTTACAATGAGCAGTTCTTC. Drawing the rest from reference TRBV5-5 and TRBJ2-1, the complete variable domain is DAGVTQSPTHLIKTRGQQVTLRCSPISGHKSVSWYQQVLGQGPQFIFQYYEKEERGRGNFPDRFSARQFPNYSSELNVNALLLGDSALYLCASSTDRAYNEQFFGPGTRLTVL.

This clonotype was seen repeatedly, ten times or more. The rearrangement uses TRBV7-6 and TRBJ2-1; D is perhaps TRBD2 (5 bases). Trimming pared 1 base from V and 0 bases from J, leaving 7 bases between. Germline loops: CDR1 SGHVS, CDR2 FNYEAQ. The CDR3 length is 15 residues. The CDR3 is CASSLVSDSYNEQFF. DNA of the CDR3: TGTGCCAGCAGCTTAGTTAGCGACTCCTACAATGAGCAGTTCTTC. Complete variable domain (other parts from reference TRBV7-6 and TRBJ2-1): GAGVSQSPRYKVTKRGQDVALRCDPISGHVSLYWYRQALGQGPEFLTYFNYEAQQDKSGLPNDRFSAERPEGSISTLTIQRTEQRDSAMYRCASSLVSDSYNEQFFGPGTRLTVL.

This clonotype was detected only a few times. This chain joins TRBV7-2 and TRBJ2-5, with 12 bases lining up with TRBD2. J gave up 9 bases and V 3 bases, and 2 bases lay outside the gene matches. The CDR3 totals 13 residues. In germline, CDR1 is SGHTA, CDR2 FQGNSA. The CDR3 DNA reads TGTGCCAGCAGCTTGCCTAGCGGGGGGGCCCAGTACTTC. Its protein product is CASSLPSGGAQYF.

V and J are TRBV5-5 and TRBJ1-5; 7 bases map to TRBD1. The CDR3 runs to 16 residues. With 1 base clipped from V and 4 bases from J, the junction kept 8 bases outside the gene matches. Germline-derived CDR1 and CDR2 are SGHKS and YYEKEE (reference sequence). The CDR3 loop reads CASSLLEGGRNQPQHF. In DNA form, the CDR3 reads TGTGCCAGCAGCTTGTTGGAAGGGGGCCGAAATCAGCCCCAGCATTTT.

The genes are TRBV6-4 and TRBJ2-2; D is perhaps TRBD2 (6 bases). Germline assignment: CDR1 MRHNA and CDR2 SNTAGT. CDR3 length equals 14 residues. V was shortened by 6 bases and J by 4 bases, with 12 bases between the two germline ends. The CDR3 DNA follows: TGTGCCAGCAGCAACCTGGGACTCACCGGGGAGCTGTTTTTT. Protein sequence: CASSNLGLTGELFF.

The J gene is TRBJ2-4, the V gene TRBV5-1, with 9 bases matching TRBD1. The V segment lost 4 bases and the J segment 1 base; nucleotides outside the gene matches: 9. There are 17 residues in the CDR3. Germline loops: CDR1 SGHRS, CDR2 YFSETQ. For the CDR3, the DNA is TGCGCCAGCAGCAGGGGACAGGGAGGTTTGGCCAAAAACATTCAGTACTTC. Translation gives CASSRGQGGLAKNIQYF.

This clonotype was picked up a small number of times. The V call is TRBV20-1, the J call TRBJ2-1, with no clear D. Between the trimmed V and J ends, which lost 3 bases and 9 bases, there was a span of 9 bases. The CDR3 is made up of 11 amino acids. Germline V gene lookup returns CDR1 DFQATT and CDR2 SNEGSKA (reference sequence). CDR3 bases: TGCAGTGCTAGTGGCACTACTGAGCAGTTCTTC. This sequence encodes CSASGTTEQFF.

This clonotype has just a few counts. The CDR3, as DNA: TGTGCCAGCAGCCCACCAGTGATGGGCACTAGCTCTGATTCGGCAGATACGCAGTATTTT. Residues: CASSPPVMGTSSDSADTQYF. The chain couples TRBV11-3 to TRBJ2-3; D is possibly TRBD2 (6 bases). The V gene's germline CDR1 is SGHNT and CDR2 YENEEA. V lost 5 bases to trimming and J lost 4 bases, with 31 bases between them. The CDR3 is 20 amino acids.

This clonotype was detected a few times. The chain links TRBV7-2 to TRBJ1-4; 7 nucleotides line up with TRBD1. The germline V gene encodes CDR1 SGHTA and CDR2 FQGNSA. Trimming removed 5 bases from V and 8 bases from J; junction bases left unmatched: 8. The CDR3 is 14 residues long. The CDR3 coding sequence is TGTGCCAGCAGCCCCGACAGGGCTCGGGAAAAACTGTTTTTT. This gives the protein CASSPDRAREKLFF.

This clonotype was seen more than once but under ten times. J is TRBJ2-7 and V is TRBV6-1; 7 bases fit TRBD2. The CDR3 is 14 amino acids. The junction had 13 bases not matched to a gene; V was cut back by 7 bases and J by 7 bases. The germline V gene encodes CDR1 MNHNS and CDR2 SASEGT. The CDR3 region has the DNA TGTGCCAGCACCCCCCCGGGACTAAGGAGGGAGCAGTACTTC. This sequence encodes CASTPPGLRREQYF.

The CDR3 region is CSVQTLSGIGKGGYTF. The CDR3 bases are TGCAGCGTCCAAACGTTGTCAGGGATCGGTAAGGGTGGCTACACCTTC. V gene TRBV29-1 combines with J gene TRBJ1-2; TRBD1 is a possible D gene (5 bases). V gave up 6 bases and J gave up 7 bases, with 27 bases separating them. Germline CDR1 SQVTM, CDR2 ANQGSEA. CDR3 length equals 16 residues. The full variable domain, completed using reference TRBV29-1 and TRBJ1-2, is SAVISQKPSRDICQRGTSLTIQCQVDSQVTMMFWYRQQPGQSLTLIATANQGSEATYESGFVIDKFPISRPNLTFSTLTVSNMSPEDSSIYLCSVQTLSGIGKGGYTFGSGTRLTVV.

This clonotype was observed at least ten times. This sequence joins TRBV5-5 and TRBJ2-5; D remains unclear. CDR3 length: 15 residues. V lost 0 bases to trimming and J lost 5 bases, with 14 bases between them. Germline V gene data show CDR1 as SGHKS and CDR2 as YYEKEE (reference sequence). The CDR3, as DNA: TGTGCCAGCAGCTTGGATCCCGGGTTTGGGGAGACCCAGTACTTC. This encodes CASSLDPGFGETQYF.

The chain uses TRBV5-5 and TRBJ2-3; no firm D call. The CDR3 extends over 15 amino acids. V shed 0 bases and J shed 5 bases, with 13 bases lying between them. CDR1 and CDR2 (germline): SGHKS, YYEKEE (reference sequence). CDR3 coding DNA: TGTGCCAGCAGCTTGGGGCGCGCGGCTGGAGATACGCAGTATTTT. It is translated as CASSLGRAAGDTQYF.

The chain has TRBV12-3 or TRBV12-4 and TRBJ2-7; no clear D. The CDR3 is 12 residues long. The V end lost 2 bases, the J end lost 7 bases, and 9 bases lay between the germline ends. The CDR3 sequence is CASSLPPAEQYF. CDR3 nucleotide sequence: TGTGCCAGCAGTTTACCCCCAGCGGAGCAGTACTTC.

This clonotype has more than one count but fewer than ten. The V call is TRBV5-1, the J call TRBJ2-7, with 8 bases matching TRBD2. CDR3 length: 16 residues. Germline V CDR1 and CDR2: SGHRS, YFSETQ. V lost 6 bases to trimming and J lost 4 bases; unmatched junction nucleotides: 15. The CDR3 protein is CASNYDKLGGAYEQYF. In DNA form, the CDR3 reads TGCGCCAGCAACTACGACAAGCTCGGGGGGGCGTACGAGCAGTACTTC.

This clonotype appeared a few times. The chain employs TRBV3-1 and TRBJ2-3; D possibly corresponds to TRBD1 (7 bases). The CDR3 loop spans 15 amino acids. Per the germline V gene, CDR1 is LGHDT and CDR2 is YNNKEL (reference sequence). V was trimmed by 0 bases and J by 4 bases, leaving 11 bases between them. As DNA, the CDR3 is TGTGCCAGCAGCCAAGATACAGGGGAGGCAGATACGCAGTATTTT. Protein: CASSQDTGEADTQYF.

This clonotype was counted a few times. The CDR3 here is CASSPASLWETQYF. CDR3 in DNA: TGTGCCAGCAGCCCAGCCAGTCTCTGGGAGACCCAGTACTTC. J is TRBJ2-5 and V is TRBV7-2, with unresolved D. This CDR3 spans 14 amino acids. V shed 5 bases and J shed 5 bases, with 15 bases lying between them. The V gene's germline CDR1 is SGHTA and CDR2 FQGNSA.

This clonotype was seen just once. The genes are TRBV6-6 and TRBJ1-2; D is uncertain. There are 13 residues in the CDR3. V lost 4 bases, J lost 8 bases, and 14 bases lay in between. Germline V gives CDR1 MNHNY, CDR2 SVGAGI (reference sequence). Here the CDR3 DNA reads TGTGCCAGCAGTTGCATCTCACCGGAGGGCTACACCTTC. Protein product: CASSCISPEGYTF.

In its sample, this clonotype was seen a few times. The genes are TRBV6-2 or TRBV6-3 and TRBJ2-7, with 9 bases identical to TRBD2. CDR3 length: 15 residues. Germline CDR1 MNHEY, CDR2 SVGEGT. With 7 bases clipped from V and 2 bases from J, the junction kept 9 bases outside the gene matches. CDR3 sequence: CASTKMREGAYEQYF. In DNA form, the CDR3 reads TGTGCCAGCACCAAAATGCGGGAGGGAGCCTACGAGCAGTACTTC.

V usage is TRBV20-1 and J usage is TRBJ1-1, with TRBD1 identical over 9 bases. Germline CDR1 is DFQATT and CDR2 is SNEGSKA (reference sequence). This CDR3 region has 14 residues. After removal of 6 bases from V and 1 base from J, the junction contained 6 bases not matched to a gene. As DNA, the CDR3 is TGCAGTGCGTCCCGGGACAGGGCGAACACTGAAGCTTTCTTT. This translates into CSASRDRANTEAFF.